Shown below are 10 T cell receptor beta chains from a single sample sequenced in a study of blood T cell repertoires in COVID-19. Some clones are missing from TCRdb's copy, which holds only in-frame ones; the method was immunoSEQ multiplex PCR. There are 250,000 to 350,000 clones in the sample; around 90% occur only once, and 1% to 1.3% lies in the top ten. Sequencing was performed on PBMCs or T cells enriched from blood (not recorded which). These receptor sequences come from a woman in her 30s who had recovered from COVID-19.

This clone has just one count. The rearrangement uses TRBV6-1 and TRBJ2-7; TRBD1 aligns across 7 bases. The CDR3 spans 13 residues. Per the germline V gene, CDR1 is MNHNS and CDR2 is SASEGT. The ends lost 10 bases at V and 5 bases at J; junction bases unmatched: 11. CDR3 sequence: CATKQGTKNEQYF. CDR3 DNA sequence: TGTGCCACCAAACAGGGGACGAAGAACGAGCAGTACTTC.

The chain has TRBV30 and TRBJ1-3; no firm D call. Germline V gene lookup returns CDR1 GTSNPN and CDR2 SVGIG (reference sequence). This CDR3 spans 12 amino acids. With 3 bases removed from V and 9 bases from J, the gap between germline ends came to 12 bases. This CDR3 reads CAWSPGKGTIYF. The CDR3 nucleotides are TGTGCCTGGAGCCCGGGGAAAGGCACCATATATTTT.

The V gene is TRBV7-9, the J gene TRBJ2-5; 10 bases are shared with TRBD2. The length of the CDR3 is 18 residues. Germline V gene sequence: CDR1 SEHNR, CDR2 FQNEAQ (reference sequence). The junction had 13 bases not matched to a gene; V was cut back by 1 base and J by 5 bases. CDR3 DNA sequence: TGTGCCAGCAGCTTAGGGGGGACTAGCGAATTTATTTGGGAGACCCAGTACTTC. Translating it yields CASSLGGTSEFIWETQYF.

This chain connects TRBV4-1 to TRBJ2-2; D possibly corresponds to TRBD2 (6 bases). With 0 bases removed from V and 0 bases from J, the gap between germline ends came to 11 bases. This CDR3 is built from 17 residues. Germline lookup yields CDR1 MGHRA and CDR2 YSYEKL. The chain's CDR3 is CASSQDGGGANTGELFF. CDR3 DNA: TGCGCCAGCAGCCAAGACGGAGGCGGGGCGAACACCGGGGAGCTGTTTTTT.

This clone was counted between two and nine times. The rearrangement links TRBV3-1 (or the pseudogene TRBV3-2) to TRBJ1-4; D uncertain. The CDR3 runs 15 residues. Trimming removed 3 bases from V and 7 bases from J, with 15 bases in between. Germline CDR1 reads LGHDT; CDR2 reads YNNKEL (reference sequence). CDR3 in DNA: TGTGCCAGCAGCCATTTTAACACGGGGATTGAAAAACTGTTTTTT. As protein: CASSHFNTGIEKLFF.

The V gene is TRBV20-1, the J gene TRBJ2-2; 7 bases are shared with TRBD2. V lost 3 bases to trimming and J lost 6 bases; unmatched junction nucleotides: 10. Germline lookup yields CDR1 DFQATT and CDR2 SNEGSKA (reference sequence). The CDR3 is 15 residues long. CDR3 protein: CSASSPGGTPGELFF. DNA of the CDR3: TGCAGTGCTAGTTCTCCCGGGGGGACCCCCGGGGAGCTGTTTTTT.

This chain connects TRBV12-5 to TRBJ2-3; 13 nucleotides line up with TRBD2. The CDR3 has 17 residues. Germline V gives CDR1 LGHNT, CDR2 FRNRAP. The V segment lost 7 bases and the J segment 2 bases; nucleotides outside the gene matches: 9. The CDR3 here is CASALGLAGTYTDTQYF. As DNA, the CDR3 is TGTGCTAGTGCCCTGGGACTAGCGGGAACATACACAGATACGCAGTATTTT.

This clone turned up a few times. Other DNA sequences in the same sample also yield this CDR3. This sequence joins TRBV5-4 and TRBJ2-3; tentative D call: TRBD2 (5 bases). This CDR3 contains 15 residues. Germline CDR1 SGHNT, CDR2 YYREEE (reference sequence). V lost 0 bases to trimming and J lost 2 bases, with 10 bases between them. The CDR3 is CASSLDQRTTDTQYF. The DNA of the CDR3 is TGTGCCAGCAGCTTGGACCAGCGGACCACAGATACGCAGTATTTT.

A single count supports this clone. This chain connects TRBV6-6 to TRBJ2-7; TRBD2 agrees at 13 bases. The V gene end was trimmed by 6 bases and the J gene end by 3 bases; junction bases not matched to a gene: 8. The CDR3 contains 16 residues. Germline-derived CDR1 and CDR2 are MNHNY and SVGAGI (reference sequence). The CDR3 sequence: CASSRGGTSGNYEQYF. CDR3 DNA: TGTGCCAGCAGCCGAGGGGGGACTAGCGGGAACTACGAGCAGTACTTC.

V usage is TRBV29-1 and J usage is TRBJ2-7, with TRBD1 as a possible D gene (6 bases). This CDR3 comprises 12 residues. V lost 7 bases, J lost 2 bases, and 12 bases lay in between. Looked up from germline, CDR1 is SQVTM and CDR2 is ANQGSEA. CDR3 loop: CSALTGPYEQYF. The CDR3 DNA follows: TGCAGCGCTTTAACAGGGCCCTACGAGCAGTACTTC.